These T cell receptor beta chains were read from a single sample in a study of shared clonotypes between healthy human individuals. Produced via immunoSEQ multiplex PCR; TCRdb's table is partial and in-frame only. The top ten hold under 1.5% of the sample, which has nearly 2 million clones, about 95% seen once. Sequenced: naive CD8+ T cells sorted from blood. These receptors originate from a man aged 18-30 years in good health. CDR3s include the opening cysteine and the closing phenylalanine or tryptophan. A D gene is named only where the DNA matches it firmly. Clone size is given for some rows only: seen once, a few or many times, or a class if the clone is expanded.

D	V	size	J	DNA	CDR3
-	TRBV7-9	-	TRBJ2-7	TGTGCCAGCAGCCTTTGGTCGGACATTTACTCCTACGAGCAGTACTTC	CASSLWSDIYSYEQYF
TRBD1	TRBV6-1	-	TRBJ1-1	TGTGCCAGCAGTTCGACAGGGCCAGTGGAAGCTTTCTTT	CASSSTGPVEAFF
TRBD1	TRBV29-1	-	TRBJ2-7	TGCAGCGTAACCGGGACAGGGGCCTACGAGCAGTACTTC	CSVTGTGAYEQYF
-	TRBV6-5	-	TRBJ2-1	TGTGCCAGCAGTTACGGAGATCACTACAATGAGCAGTTCTTC	CASSYGDHYNEQFF
TRBD1	TRBV5-4	-	TRBJ1-2	TGTGCCAGCAGCGACCGGGACAGGGAGTATCGCTACACCTTC	CASSDRDREYRYTF
-	TRBV5-1	-	TRBJ2-3	TGCGCCAGCAGCTTGATCCCAGGAGCCACAGATACGCAGTATTTT	CASSLIPGATDTQYF
-	TRBV7-9	-	TRBJ2-1	TGTGCCAGCAGCTGGGGAGCGGCTTACAATGAGCAGTTCTTC	CASSWGAAYNEQFF
-	TRBV13	-	TRBJ2-1	TGTGCCAGCAGCTTATGGGGGTCAGAAAACAATGAGCAGTTCTTC	CASSLWGSENNEQFF
-	TRBV2	-	TRBJ2-7	TGTGCCAGCTTTGATAATCGGGGCGAGCAGTACTTC	CASFDNRGEQYF
TRBD1	TRBV6-1	-	TRBJ2-5	TGTGCCAGCAGTGAAGGGACAGGGGGCGGAGAGACCCAGTACTTC	CASSEGTGGGETQYF
TRBD2	TRBV7-7	-	TRBJ2-3	TGTGCTAGCAGCTTATTCGGGGGGGGAGAAACAGATACGCAGTATTTT	CASSLFGGGETDTQYF
TRBD1	TRBV19	-	TRBJ2-7	TGTGCCAGTAGTATTGGTTTCACAGGGGCTGGGCACGAGCAGTACTTC	CASSIGFTGAGHEQYF
-	TRBV4-1	-	TRBJ2-7	TGCGCCAGCAGCTACCGGGACGCGAGCTCCTACGAGCAGTACTTC	CASSYRDASSYEQYF
-	TRBV7-9	-	TRBJ1-1	TGTGCCAGCAGCGGACAGCAGATTTTTGTTGAAGCTTTCTTT	CASSGQQIFVEAFF
TRBD1	TRBV19	few	TRBJ1-6	TGTGCCAGAGACAGGGCTTGCTATAATTCACCCCTCCACTTT	CARDRACYNSPLHF
TRBD1	TRBV11-2	-	TRBJ2-1	TGTGCCAGCAGCTCCGGGACAGGGACAAATGAGCAGTTCTTC	CASSSGTGTNEQFF
TRBD1	TRBV7-6	-	TRBJ2-6	TGTGCCAGCAGCCCCGGGACAGGGAACGGGGCCAACGTCCTGACTTTC	CASSPGTGNGANVLTF
-	TRBV7-9	-	TRBJ2-2	TGTGCCAGCAGCTTAGCGGGAAAAGGCCATGGCGGGGAGCTGTTTTTT	CASSLAGKGHGGELFF
TRBD1	TRBV29-1	-	TRBJ2-3	TGCAGCGTGCAAGGGACAGAATTATCTACTTTTGATACGCAGTATTTT	CSVQGTELSTFDTQYF
-	TRBV7-6	-	TRBJ2-2	TGTGCCAGCAGCTTAGCGGACTACCAAGAGAACACCGGGGAGCTGTTTTTT	CASSLADYQENTGELFF
-	TRBV6-1	-	TRBJ2-7	TGTGCCAGCAGTGAAGGTCCAGGGGGGCTCTCCTACGAGCAGTACTTC	CASSEGPGGLSYEQYF
-	TRBV30	-	TRBJ2-5	TGTGCCTGGGGGGACACCCTATCCCAGTACTTC	CAWGDTLSQYF
-	TRBV15	-	TRBJ2-1	TGTGCCACCTCGTCCGGGATTGGGTACAATGAGCAGTTCTTC	CATSSGIGYNEQFF
-	TRBV7-9	-	TRBJ2-3	TGTGCCAGCAGCTTAGGGGACGCAGATACGCAGTATTTT	CASSLGDADTQYF
-	TRBV14	-	TRBJ1-3	TGTGCCAGCAGCCAAGAAACCTTCTCTGGAAACACCATATATTTT	CASSQETFSGNTIYF
-	TRBV25-1	-	TRBJ1-2	TGTGCCAGCAGACTTGGTAACTATGGCTACACCTTC	CASRLGNYGYTF
-	TRBV5-6	once	TRBJ1-2	TGTGCCAGCAGCTTGCCAGTAACTGGTGGCTACACCTTC	CASSLPVTGGYTF
-	TRBV19	few	TRBJ2-2	TGTGCCAGTAATTTCGGTTGGATGGACACCGGGGAGCTGTTTTTT	CASNFGWMDTGELFF
TRBD1	TRBV15	once	TRBJ1-5	TGTGCCACCAGTGAGACAGGGGGCTATGCTCAGCCCCAGCATTTT	CATSETGGYAQPQHF
TRBD1	TRBV2	-	TRBJ1-2	TGTGCCAGCAGTGAGCCCCGGACAGGGGAGTATGGCTACACCTTC	CASSEPRTGEYGYTF
-	TRBV5-6	-	TRBJ2-7	TGTGCCAGCAGCTTCTCGGACAACTCCTACGAGCAGTACTTC	CASSFSDNSYEQYF
TRBD2	TRBV4-2	-	TRBJ2-1	TGTGCCAGCAGCCAAGATCCGTATGCTAGCGGGGGTTACAATGAGCAGTTCTTC	CASSQDPYASGGYNEQFF
-	TRBV11-2	-	TRBJ1-2	TGTGCCAGCAGCTTGGAAGGCAGCTACTATGGCTACACCTTC	CASSLEGSYYGYTF
-	TRBV15	-	TRBJ2-5	TGTGCCACCAGCATCAGGGGTGGAGAGACCCAGTACTTC	CATSIRGGETQYF
TRBD1	TRBV11-2	-	TRBJ2-7	TGTGCCAGCAGCGCCCGGGACAGGGCTTTCGAGCAGTACTTC	CASSARDRAFEQYF
-	TRBV6-5	-	TRBJ1-4	TGTGCCAGCAGTCAGACAGGCCTGCGGAAACTGTTTTTT	CASSQTGLRKLFF
TRBD2	TRBV7-9	-	TRBJ2-5	TGTGCCAGCAGCTTAACTAGCGACGAGACCCAGTACTTC	CASSLTSDETQYF